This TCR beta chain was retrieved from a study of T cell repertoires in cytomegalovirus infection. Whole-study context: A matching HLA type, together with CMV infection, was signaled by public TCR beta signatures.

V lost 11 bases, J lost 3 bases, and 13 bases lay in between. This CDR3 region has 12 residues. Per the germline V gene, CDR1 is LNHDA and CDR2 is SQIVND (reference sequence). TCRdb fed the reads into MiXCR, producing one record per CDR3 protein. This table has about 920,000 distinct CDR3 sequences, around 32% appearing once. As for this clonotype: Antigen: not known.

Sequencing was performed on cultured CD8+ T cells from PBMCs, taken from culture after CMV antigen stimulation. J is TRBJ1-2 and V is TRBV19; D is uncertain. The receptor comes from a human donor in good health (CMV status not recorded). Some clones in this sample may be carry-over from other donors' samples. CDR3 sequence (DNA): TGTGCCTCACAAGAGTCCTACTATGGCTACACCTTC. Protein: CASQESYYGYTF. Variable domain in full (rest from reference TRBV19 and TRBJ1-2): DGGITQSPKYLFRKEGQNVTLSCEQNLNHDAMYWYRQDPGQGLRLIYYSQIVNDFQKGDIAEGYSVSREKKESFPLTVTSAQKNPTAFYLCASQESYYGYTFGSGTRLTVV.